This TCR beta chain derives from a study of blood T cells in healthy people across ages. A second PCR of about 7 to 12 cycles used a sample-barcoded 5' primer and a J-beta primer mix. Any given sample supplied a minimum of 3 million CDR3-containing paired-end reads. Each CDR3 protein gets one entry after TCRdb re-called the 5' RACE reads with MiXCR. This sample has 900,000 to 950,000 distinct CDR3 sequences; 25% to 30% occur once, and the top ten carry roughly 10%. This clonotype turned up a few times. Trimming stripped 4 bases from V and 3 bases from J, with 17 bases between. Germline CDR1 and CDR2: SGHKS and YYEKEE (reference sequence). The length of the CDR3 is 16 residues. The sample also formed part of further work on T cells of mothers and their children.

This chain connects TRBV5-5 to TRBJ2-1; D may be TRBD1 or TRBD2 (5 bases each). This TCR was sampled from a woman between 35 and 50 years old in good health. The sequenced sample was blood. CDR3 residues: CASSPLRDGIYNEQFF. CDR3 nucleotides: TGTGCCAGCAGCCCCCTCCGGGACGGGATCTACAATGAGCAGTTCTTC. Full variable domain (missing parts from reference TRBV5-5 and TRBJ2-1): DAGVTQSPTHLIKTRGQQVTLRCSPISGHKSVSWYQQVLGQGPQFIFQYYEKEERGRGNFPDRFSARQFPNYSSELNVNALLLGDSALYLCASSPLRDGIYNEQFFGPGTRLTVL.